A selection of T cell receptor beta chains follows, all from one sample in a study of vaccination effects on CD4 cells after COVID-19. These receptors' targets are unknown. Sequenced by immunoSEQ multiplex PCR; TCRdb stores in-frame clones only, minus some. This table has roughly 26,000 clones, 70% to 80% appearing once. Source: CD4+ T cells from PBMCs cultured with HCoV-NL63 spike peptides, taken before COVID-19 vaccination. These receptors were collected from a human donor who had a prior SARS-CoV-2 infection. Both conserved end residues are part of each CDR3. D genes are given only for firm matches. Rows may omit the clone size; those that give it use once, few, many or a size class.

TRBD1	TRBJ1-2	TRBV10-1	once	CASSVGQEAIRYGYTF	TGCGCCAGCAGTGTGGGACAGGAGGCCATTAGATATGGCTACACCTTC
-	TRBJ2-5	TRBV18	-	CASSPYGQQVQETQYF	TGTGCCAGCTCACCATACGGACAGCAGGTCCAAGAGACCCAGTACTTC
-	TRBJ2-2	TRBV18	-	CASSLLTPSGNTGELFF	TGTGCCAGCTCACTCCTCACACCTTCCGGGAACACCGGGGAGCTGTTTTTT
-	TRBJ2-7	TRBV5-1	-	CASSFPTDGYYEQYF	TGCGCCAGCAGCTTCCCCACGGACGGCTACTACGAGCAGTACTTC
-	TRBJ2-7	TRBV4-1	-	CASSQGPAYEQYF	TGCGCCAGCAGCCAAGGGCCCGCCTACGAGCAGTACTTC
-	TRBJ1-2	TRBV6-5	-	CASRFGEDYGYTF	TGTGCCAGCAGATTCGGAGAGGACTATGGCTACACCTTC
-	TRBJ1-1	TRBV5-6	-	CASSSRDRFPDVNTEAFF	TGTGCCAGCAGCTCACGGGACCGATTTCCGGATGTGAACACTGAAGCTTTCTTT
-	TRBJ1-6	TRBV20-1	-	CGVGSPLHF	TGCGGGGTAGGCTCACCCCTCCACTTT
-	TRBJ2-7	TRBV7-2	-	CASSPTAKLYEQYF	TGTGCCAGCAGTCCTACGGCAAAGCTCTACGAGCAGTACTTC
-	TRBJ1-2	TRBV6-6	-	CASRDTTKEGYTF	TGTGCCAGCCGGGACACCACCAAGGAAGGCTACACCTTC
-	TRBJ1-1	TRBV7-7	-	CASSLQVNTEAFF	TGTGCTAGCAGCTTACAGGTGAACACTGAAGCTTTCTTT
TRBD1	TRBJ1-5	TRBV23-1	-	CASPPGQGRSVGNQPQHF	TGCGCCAGCCCCCCCGGACAGGGGAGGTCGGTCGGCAATCAGCCCCAGCATTTT
-	TRBJ2-1	TRBV5-8	-	CASKVFIEQFF	TGTGCCAGCAAAGTTTTTATTGAGCAGTTCTTC
TRBD2	TRBJ2-1	TRBV6-5	once	CASSPLAGGQDEQFF	TGTGCCAGCAGTCCACTAGCGGGGGGGCAAGATGAGCAGTTCTTC
-	TRBJ1-2	TRBV28	few	CASSLRLYGYTF	TGTGCCAGCAGTTTAAGGCTCTATGGCTACACCTTC
-	TRBJ2-7	TRBV5-8	-	CASSWTGTPSYEQYF	TGTGCCAGCAGCTGGACCGGGACGCCGTCCTACGAGCAGTACTTC
TRBD2	TRBJ2-1	TRBV7-3	-	CASSSGTSGRAFYNEQFF	TGTGCCAGCAGCTCGGGGACTAGCGGGAGGGCCTTTTACAATGAGCAGTTCTTC
-	TRBJ2-2	TRBV30	-	CAWRAWEAPTGELFF	TGTGCCTGGAGGGCGTGGGAGGCCCCCACCGGGGAGCTGTTTTTT
-	TRBJ1-4	TRBV27	-	CASKSNEKLFF	TGTGCCAGCAAATCTAATGAAAAACTGTTTTTT
TRBD1	TRBJ1-4	TRBV18	-	CASSPGQGMYEKLFF	TGTGCCAGCTCACCGGGACAGGGTATGTACGAAAAACTGTTTTTT
-	TRBJ2-7	TRBV5-1	-	CASSLEGFGFEQYF	TGCGCCAGCAGCTTGGAGGGGTTTGGTTTCGAGCAGTACTTC
-	TRBJ1-2	TRBV6-5	-	CASSYVSGAGYTF	TGTGCCAGCAGTTACGTCTCAGGGGCTGGCTACACCTTC